The present T cell receptor (beta chain) was sequenced within a study of OX40 agonist ivuxolimab in advanced cancers. Turning to the study itself: Prior therapy, whether anti-PD-1, anti-PD-L1 or anti-CTLA-4, was allowed, and about 39% had some. Findings and caveats of the study: A proportion of nonresponders additionally exhibited low normalized T-cell clonal expansion.

In the case of this clone: The antigen is not known.

TCRdb's copy holds only in-frame clones and misses some; the assay was immunoSEQ multiplex PCR. The sample yields tens of thousands of clones, around 83% seen once. The germline CDR1 and CDR2 sequences are MNHNY and SVGAGI (reference sequence). The CDR3 has 14 residues. J lost 6 bases, V lost 8 bases, and 8 bases had no gene match. Sequenced here: CD4+ or CD8+ T cells sorted from blood, sampled in a trial of the OX40 agonist ivuxolimab. This TCR came from an adult with an advanced solid tumor such as melanoma, head and neck, liver or kidney cancer. The rearrangement links TRBV6-6 to TRBJ2-2, with 8 nucleotides matching TRBD2. CDR3 in DNA: TGTGCCAGCCACCGGGGGGGCGCGGCCGGGGAGCTGTTTTTT. Translating it yields CASHRGGAAGELFF.